A single sample is the source of the 6 T cell receptor beta chains below, sequenced in a study of T-cell reconstitution after alpha-beta-depleted transplantation in children. Unique molecular identifiers were built into the TCRbeta library. TCRdb used MiXCR to reprocess the PCR reads, holding one entry per CDR3 protein. Of roughly 350,000 distinct CDR3 sequences in the sample, 15% to 20% were seen once. The source material was PBMCs, mostly from graft donor cells, sampled 360 days after TCRalphabeta/CD19-depleted stem cell transplant. Receptors were obtained from a male patient under 10 years old who had a stem cell transplant for acute lymphoblastic leukemia, so the T cells may come from the graft donor.

In its sample, this clonotype was seen a few times. The chain joins TRBV10-3 to TRBJ2-7, with D unclear. The germline gives CDR1 ENHRY, CDR2 SYGVKD. V shed 11 bases and J shed 7 bases, with 12 bases lying between them. The CDR3 runs to 10 residues. CDR3 region: CAETQWEQYF. CDR3 nucleotides: TGTGCCGAGACTCAGTGGGAGCAGTACTTC.

There are many counts of this clonotype. The gene calls are TRBV10-3 and TRBJ2-1, with TRBD2 matching over 7 bases. Germline V gene sequence: CDR1 ENHRY, CDR2 SYGVKD. The ends lost 6 bases at V and 8 bases at J; junction bases unmatched: 10. The CDR3 covers 14 residues. This CDR3 is CAIRRAGKLDEQFF. The CDR3 nucleotides are TGTGCCATCAGGAGAGCGGGAAAATTGGATGAGCAGTTCTTC.

This chain joins TRBV29-1 and TRBJ2-7; D uncertain. Trimming stripped 2 bases from V and 5 bases from J, with 4 bases between. This CDR3 is built from 10 residues. The germline gives CDR1 SQVTM, CDR2 ANQGSEA. The DNA for the CDR3 is TGCAGCGTTGAAATAGACGAGCAGTACTTC. Protein: CSVEIDEQYF.

This clonotype was observed at least ten times. The genes are TRBV19 and TRBJ1-1; a possible D gene is TRBD1 (6 bases). Per germline, CDR1 LNHDA and CDR2 SQIVND (reference sequence). The CDR3 consists of 12 residues. The germline V and J ends were trimmed by 1 base and 8 bases, with 8 bases remaining between them. The CDR3 sequence: CASSIGGAEAFF. DNA for the CDR3: TGTGCCAGTAGTATAGGGGGGGCAGAAGCTTTCTTT.

The table lists this clonotype with a few counts. The gene calls are TRBV14 and TRBJ2-6, with D uncertain. V was clipped by 2 bases and J by 2 bases, with 19 bases between them. CDR3 length: 19 residues. From germline, CDR1 is SGHDN and CDR2 FVKESK. The chain's CDR3 is CASSQLLARKPAGANVLTF. The CDR3 nucleotides are TGTGCCAGCAGCCAACTCCTGGCGCGTAAGCCGGCTGGGGCCAACGTCCTGACTTTC.

This clonotype appeared a few times. J is TRBJ1-6 and V is TRBV28, with D tentatively TRBD1 (5 bases). Trimming removed 6 bases at V and 7 bases at J, with 19 bases between. The CDR3 sequence is 16 residues long. Germline V gene lookup returns CDR1 MDHEN and CDR2 SYDVKM. The CDR3, as DNA: TGTGCCAGCAGATGGACATCCGCTAGGGCGAATTCACCCCTCCACTTT. Protein: CASRWTSARANSPLHF.